This T cell receptor (beta chain) was identified in a study of shared clonotypes between healthy human individuals. Study conclusions and caveats: Compared with clonotypes that all four donors shared, non-shared clonotypes had lower generation probabilities. Estimated richness was generally greater in naive than memory subsets.

Concerning this clone: Its specificity is unknown.

The naive CD8 fraction comprised CD45RO-negative cells positively selected for CCR7 and excluded terminally differentiated effector memory CD45RA+ cells. Germline CDR1 and CDR2: PRHDT and FYEKMQ (reference sequence). The V end was cut by 3 bases, the J end by 5 bases, with 6 bases between. CDR3 size: 12 residues. Per the authors' pipeline: ImmunoSEQ only sent back junction sequences with no quality scores, so filtering was done differently. Using immunoSEQ multiplex PCR, the repertoire was profiled, and TCRdb retains in-frame clones only, with some absent. D and trimming come from the DNA, and the V and J calls and clone size come from that table. The table includes about 1,900,000 clones, about 95% detected once.

The sample was naive CD8+ T cells sorted from blood. This TCR derives from a man in his late teens or twenties in good health. The chain links TRBV13 to TRBJ2-3; D call uncertain. The CDR3 reads CASSFPRDTQYF. CDR3 nucleotide sequence: TGTGCCAGCAGCTTCCCTAGAGATACGCAGTATTTT.